This is a list of T cell receptor beta chains from one sample in a study of low-dose radiotherapy and immunotherapy resistance in tumors. MiXCR, applied by TCRdb to the reads, yields one record per CDR3 protein. The table records about 64,000 distinct CDR3 sequences, approximately 26% of them present only once. The sample in question was PBMCs, obtained before treatment. Every receptor here comes from a male donor with rectosigmoid adenocarcinoma. CDR3s include the opening cysteine and the closing phenylalanine or tryptophan. The D gene is left open where the match is weak. Clone size is not always given. Where it is, it says once, few, many or a class for expanded clones.

J gene: TRBJ2-5
V gene: TRBV7-9
clone size: NA
D gene: NA
CDR3 protein: CASSLAGKSGQETQYF
CDR3 DNA: TGTGCCAGCAGCTTAGCGGGAAAATCGGGCCAAGAGACCCAGTACTTC

J gene: TRBJ2-7
V gene: TRBV28
clone size: many
D gene: TRBD2
CDR3 protein: CASSKGLAGEQYF
CDR3 DNA: TGTGCCAGCAGCAAGGGACTAGCGGGCGAGCAGTACTTC

J gene: TRBJ2-2
V gene: TRBV19
clone size: NA
D gene: TRBD2
CDR3 protein: CASSGTSYTGELFF
CDR3 DNA: TGTGCCAGTAGCGGGACTAGTTACACCGGGGAGCTGTTTTTT

J gene: TRBJ2-3
V gene: TRBV27
clone size: many
D gene: NA
CDR3 protein: CASTGPGGDTQYF
CDR3 DNA: TGTGCCAGCACCGGACCTGGTGGAGATACGCAGTATTTT

J gene: TRBJ2-7
V gene: TRBV4-2
clone size: once
D gene: TRBD1
CDR3 protein: CASSYTGASYEQYF
CDR3 DNA: TGTGCCAGCAGCTATACAGGGGCCTCCTACGAGCAGTACTTC

J gene: TRBJ1-1
V gene: TRBV29-1
clone size: NA
D gene: TRBD1
CDR3 protein: CSVQGDLNTEAFF
CDR3 DNA: TGCAGCGTACAGGGGGACTTGAACACTGAAGCTTTCTTT

J gene: TRBJ2-1
V gene: TRBV29-1
clone size: NA
D gene: NA
CDR3 protein: CSVPASGRNEQFF
CDR3 DNA: TGCAGCGTCCCCGCTTCGGGGCGAAATGAGCAGTTCTTC

J gene: TRBJ2-1
V gene: TRBV13
clone size: NA
D gene: TRBD2
CDR3 protein: CASSRAGGLGNEQFF
CDR3 DNA: TGTGCCAGCAGCAGGGCGGGGGGGCTGGGAAATGAGCAGTTCTTC

J gene: TRBJ2-7
V gene: TRBV5-1
clone size: NA
D gene: NA
CDR3 protein: CASSQPGRPDEQYF
CDR3 DNA: TGCGCCAGCAGCCAACCGGGACGGCCTGACGAGCAGTACTTC

J gene: TRBJ2-3
V gene: TRBV24-1
clone size: many
D gene: TRBD2
CDR3 protein: CATSETSGNEDTQYF
CDR3 DNA: TGTGCCACCAGTGAGACTAGCGGGAATGAAGATACGCAGTATTTT